The 21 T cell receptor beta chains reported below all come from one sample, sequenced in a study of T cell responses to AZD1222 COVID-19 vaccine (dated by TCRdb to about 2021). Library creation used the immunoSEQ multiplex PCR assay. TCRdb stores this immuneACCESS table with in-frame sequences only. Part of the clones is absent; in the studies checked, under half of the shortfall reflects unresolved V genes, and no reason is known for the rest. The table for this sample lists 150,000 or so clones; 90% of them were counted only once. In total, the top ten clones hold approximately 6.2% of the sample. The time point label of this sample denotes: about 28 days (+/-7) after the second vaccine dose. Sample: peripheral blood, taken 28 days after the second AZD1222 dose. These TCRs come from an adult who received the AZD1222 COVID-19 vaccine.

The chain couples TRBV27 to TRBJ2-1; 13 bases agree with TRBD2. The CDR3 runs to 17 residues. Germline assignment: CDR1 MNHEY and CDR2 SMNVEV (reference sequence). V shed 9 bases and J 1 base; nucleotides not matched to a gene: 9. CDR3 DNA: TGTGCCAGTTGGGGACTAGCGGGGCGACCTTCCTACAATGAGCAGTTCTTC. This encodes CASWGLAGRPSYNEQFF.

For this clone: A read error may account for a junction end that differs from germline. Distinct nucleotide sequences in the sample also encode this CDR3. The chain is built from TRBV18 and TRBJ1-2; TRBD1 matches 9 bases. This CDR3 is 14 amino acids long. Germline V lookup: CDR1 KGHSH, CDR2 LQKENI. The CDR3 DNA follows: TGCGCCAGCTCAACGGACAGGGGACGGTATGGCTACACCTTC. It yields the protein CASSTDRGRYGYTF.

This CDR3 is CASSLARQESHEQYF. CDR3 nucleotide sequence: TGTGCCAGCAGCTTAGCAAGACAGGAGTCCCACGAGCAGTACTTC. The chain carries TRBV7-8 and TRBJ2-7; D might be TRBD1 (6 bases). V was cut by 0 bases and J by 5 bases, with 14 bases left in between. This CDR3 has 15 residues. Germline V gene data show CDR1 as SGHVS and CDR2 as FQNEAQ.

V is TRBV28 and J is TRBJ1-4, with D possibly TRBD1 on 6 matching bases. CDR3 length: 18 amino acids. Trimming left V 2 bases short and J 4 bases short, with 20 bases between. CDR1 is MDHEN and CDR2 is SYDVKM in the germline V gene. The CDR3 coding sequence is TGTGCCAGCAGTTTAGGGGGAGCAGGGGCGGGTTATAATGAAAAACTGTTTTTT. The encoded protein is CASSLGGAGAGYNEKLFF.

This chain uses TRBV5-8 with TRBJ1-4; D ambiguous. The CDR3 totals 12 residues. Trimming took 4 bases from V and 7 from J, leaving 8 bases between them. CDR1 and CDR2 from the germline V gene are SGHTS and YDEGEE. The CDR3 DNA is TGTGCCAGCAGCCCTGCCACTGAAAAACTGTTTTTT. Its translation is CASSPATEKLFF.

This clone was picked up one time. The V and J genes are TRBV20-1 and TRBJ1-5, with D possibly TRBD1 on 5 matching bases. This CDR3 region has 11 residues. The V end lost 7 bases, the J end lost 2 bases, and 6 bases lay between the germline ends. The germline gives CDR1 DFQATT, CDR2 SNEGSKA (reference sequence). The CDR3 region is CSGGGNQPQHF. For the CDR3, the DNA is TGCAGTGGGGGGGGCAATCAGCCCCAGCATTTT.

The chain uses TRBV28 and TRBJ1-3; 9 nucleotides match TRBD1. CDR1 and CDR2 from the germline V gene are MDHEN and SYDVKM. Trimming removed 7 bases from V and 5 bases from J; junction bases left unmatched: 9. This CDR3 has 15 amino acids. In DNA form, the CDR3 reads TGTGCCAGCACGGGACAGGGAAGAATAAGAAACACCATATATTTT. It specifies CASTGQGRIRNTIYF.

This rearrangement joins TRBV6-5 to TRBJ1-2; 10 bases agree with TRBD1. Germline V gene lookup returns CDR1 MNHEY and CDR2 SVGAGI. The CDR3 loop spans 15 amino acids. V lost 0 bases and J lost 4; bases outside the gene matches: 2. CDR3 DNA: TGTGCCAGCAGTTACTCGAGGACAGGGGGCTATGGCTACACCTTC. Translated, it gives CASSYSRTGGYGYTF.

This chain links TRBV19 with TRBJ2-1; D gene unclear. This CDR3 spans 16 amino acids. V was pared by 0 bases and J by 3 bases, with 12 bases between. CDR1 is LNHDA, CDR2 SQIVND, per germline (reference sequence). CDR3 nucleotide sequence: TGTGCCAGTAGTATAGATCCTAGACCCCACTACAATGAGCAGTTCTTC. Translation: CASSIDPRPHYNEQFF.

V and J are TRBV3-1 (or the pseudogene TRBV3-2) and TRBJ2-7; D is unclear. V was pared by 2 bases and J by 0 bases, with 5 bases between. The CDR3 has 13 residues. In germline, CDR1 is LGHDT, CDR2 YNNKEL (reference sequence). The CDR3 DNA reads TGTGCCAGCAGCCAAAGTTTCTCCTACGAGCAGTACTTC. Amino acids: CASSQSFSYEQYF.

The rearrangement uses TRBV5-1 and TRBJ2-7, with D maybe TRBD1 (7 bases). V was shortened by 0 bases and J by 0 bases, with 13 bases between the two germline ends. The germline V gene encodes CDR1 SGHRS and CDR2 YFSETQ. The CDR3 has 16 amino acids. The CDR3 here is CASSLGGTVISYEQYF. The DNA for the CDR3 is TGCGCCAGCAGCTTGGGCGGGACAGTGATCTCCTACGAGCAGTACTTC.

J is TRBJ2-1 and V is TRBV5-1, with D possibly being TRBD1 (6 bases). Trimming shortened V by 3 bases and J by 0 bases, and 10 bases separated the two germline ends. The CDR3 contains 15 residues. CDR1 SGHRS and CDR2 YFSETQ come from the germline V gene. Here the CDR3 reads CASSSQGSSYNEQFF. In nucleotides, the CDR3 is TGCGCCAGCAGCTCACAGGGATCCTCCTACAATGAGCAGTTCTTC.

The J gene is TRBJ2-1, the V gene TRBV7-2, with TRBD2 matching over 11 bases. This CDR3 spans 18 amino acids. From germline, CDR1 is SGHTA and CDR2 FQGNSA. J lost 4 bases, V lost 5 bases, and 13 bases had no gene match. The CDR3 nucleotides read TGTGCCAGCAGCACTAGGGGCTCCGGGACTAGCGGATACAATGAGCAGTTCTTC. Translating it yields CASSTRGSGTSGYNEQFF.

The chain joins TRBV9 to TRBJ2-2; D is possibly TRBD2 (5 bases). The V end was cut by 3 bases, the J end by 4 bases, with 13 bases between. The CDR3 has 15 residues. Germline V gene data show CDR1 as SGDLS and CDR2 as YYNGEE. As DNA, the CDR3 is TGTGCCAGCAGCGGATCAACTAGTTTCACCGGGGAGCTGTTTTTT. Its translation is CASSGSTSFTGELFF.

The chain uses TRBV5-1 and TRBJ1-5, with D perhaps matching TRBD1 (5 bases). This CDR3 region has 14 residues. The germline gives CDR1 SGHRS, CDR2 YFSETQ. With 3 bases removed from V and 3 bases from J, the gap between germline ends came to 10 bases. The DNA for the CDR3 is TGCGCCAGCAGCTGGGACGGAGACAATCAGCCCCAGCATTTT. Encoded protein: CASSWDGDNQPQHF.

V is TRBV4-1 and J is TRBJ1-4, with 8 bases identical to TRBD1. Germline V CDR1 and CDR2: MGHRA, YSYEKL. The CDR3 extends over 14 amino acids. V shed 3 bases and J 4 bases; nucleotides not matched to a gene: 1. The CDR3 region has the DNA TGCGCCAGCAGCCAGGACAGGGATAATGAAAAACTGTTTTTT. Amino acids: CASSQDRDNEKLFF.

The gene calls are TRBV20-1 and TRBJ2-7; 9 nucleotides match TRBD2. Germline-derived CDR1 and CDR2 are DFQATT and SNEGSKA (reference sequence). Unmatched junction bases numbered 12, after V lost 3 bases and J lost 6 bases. CDR3 size: 15 residues. CDR3 loop: CSASPPVSGGPEQYF. As DNA, the CDR3 is TGCAGTGCTAGTCCCCCTGTGAGCGGGGGGCCCGAGCAGTACTTC.

The V gene is TRBV30, the J gene TRBJ1-1; 7 bases align to TRBD1. Germline trimming cut 3 bases from V and 0 bases from J; bases unmatched to any gene: 7. In germline, CDR1 is GTSNPN, CDR2 SVGIG (reference sequence). There are 15 residues in the CDR3. CDR3 sequence reads: CAWRRTGAMNTEAFF. The DNA for the CDR3 is TGTGCCTGGAGACGGACAGGTGCCATGAACACTGAAGCTTTCTTT.

The rearrangement joins TRBV27 to TRBJ1-5, with 8 bases fitting TRBD1. The germline V gene has CDR1 MNHEY and CDR2 SMNVEV (reference sequence). V shed 5 bases and J 0 bases; nucleotides not matched to a gene: 9. There are 17 residues in the CDR3. Here the CDR3 DNA reads TGTGCCAGCAGTCCCCTGACAGGGGTGTATAGCAATCAGCCCCAGCATTTT. Amino acids: CASSPLTGVYSNQPQHF.

The chain is built from TRBV3-1 (or the pseudogene TRBV3-2) and TRBJ1-1, with D hard to call. The CDR3 is 15 amino acids. V dropped 4 bases and J dropped 2 bases, with 14 bases sitting between them. Germline CDR1 and CDR2: LGHDT and YNNKEL (reference sequence). CDR3 region: CASSPRAKINTEAFF. As DNA, the CDR3 is TGTGCCAGCAGCCCTAGGGCAAAGATTAACACTGAAGCTTTCTTT.

V and J are TRBV28 and TRBJ1-1, with D unclear. CDR3 length equals 13 residues. Trimming removed 3 bases from V and 0 bases from J, with 5 bases in between. CDR1 and CDR2 from the germline V gene are MDHEN and SYDVKM. The CDR3 sequence is CASSFTLNTEAFF. The CDR3 DNA reads TGTGCCAGCAGTTTCACCTTGAACACTGAAGCTTTCTTT.